These 25 T cell receptor beta chains originate from one sample sequenced in a study of blood T cell repertoires in COVID-19. Data came from immunoSEQ multiplex PCR; TCRdb stores just in-frame clones and leaves some out. The profile shows just over 300,000 clones, 89% of them singletons. Sequencing was carried out using PBMCs or T cells enriched from blood (not recorded which). These receptors were collected from a woman aged 40 to 50 who had recovered from COVID-19.

The chain couples TRBV29-1 to TRBJ1-2; the match to TRBD1 covers 8 bases. The CDR3 length is 17 residues. CDR1 and CDR2 from the germline V gene are SQVTM and ANQGSEA. The trim removed 5 bases at V and 5 bases at J, leaving 19 bases unmatched. The CDR3 region has the DNA TGCAGCGTTCCAGTCGGGACAGGTCATCCTTTACGATATGGCTACACCTTC. This sequence encodes CSVPVGTGHPLRYGYTF.

V usage is TRBV7-2 and J usage is TRBJ2-7, with 10 bases lining up with TRBD1. Trimming at V came to 1 base and at J to 5 bases, leaving 5 bases not matched to a gene. Per germline, CDR1 SGHTA and CDR2 FQGNSA. This CDR3 contains 15 residues. CDR3 bases: TGTGCCAGCAGCTTAGAGACAGGGGGCTTCCACGAGCAGTACTTC. Protein: CASSLETGGFHEQYF.

The V call is TRBV28, the J call TRBJ2-1; 12 bases match TRBD2. The CDR3 length is 15 residues. The V gene's germline CDR1 is MDHEN and CDR2 SYDVKM. V lost 5 bases and J lost 7; bases outside the gene matches: 6. The CDR3 bases are TGTGCCAGCAGTGTAACGACTAGCGGGAGAAATGAGCAGTTCTTC. Amino acid sequence: CASSVTTSGRNEQFF.

The chain is built from TRBV7-2 and TRBJ2-1; TRBD2 agrees at 7 bases. The CDR3 is 16 residues long. The J segment lost 4 bases and the V segment lost 6 bases, leaving 12 bases of the junction unmatched. The V gene's germline CDR1 is SGHTA and CDR2 FQGNSA. CDR3 residues: CASRKDTSVLYNEQFF. The CDR3 DNA is TGTGCCAGCAGGAAAGACACTAGCGTTTTATACAATGAGCAGTTCTTC.

The genes are TRBV7-9 and TRBJ2-1; tentative D call: TRBD1 (6 bases). V lost 1 base, J lost 4 bases, and 11 bases lay in between. The CDR3 has 15 residues. Germline V gene sequence: CDR1 SEHNR, CDR2 FQNEAQ (reference sequence). The CDR3 here is CASSLDGGVYNEQFF. The CDR3 DNA reads TGTGCCAGCAGCTTAGATGGGGGCGTATACAATGAGCAGTTCTTC.

The chain links TRBV30 to TRBJ2-1, with unresolved D. V was shortened by 1 base and J by 8 bases, with 9 bases between the two germline ends. Germline V gene lookup returns CDR1 GTSNPN and CDR2 SVGIG (reference sequence). The CDR3 is 12 residues long. CDR3 region: CAWSGGGYEQFF. CDR3 nucleotide sequence: TGTGCCTGGAGTGGCGGCGGTTATGAGCAGTTCTTC.

The chain is built from TRBV10-3 and TRBJ2-3, with D maybe TRBD2 (5 bases). Between the trimmed V and J ends, which lost 4 bases and 1 base, there was a span of 12 bases. The germline gives CDR1 ENHRY, CDR2 SYGVKD. The CDR3 loop spans 15 amino acids. As DNA, the CDR3 is TGTGCCATCAGTGTAGCTTTGGAGGGCACAGATACGCAGTATTTT. This codes for CAISVALEGTDTQYF.

The table lists this clone with a count of one. The DNA for the CDR3 is TGTGCCAGCACGGACAGTGGAAGCTACGAGCAGTACTTC. It translates to CASTDSGSYEQYF. The chain combines TRBV18 with TRBJ2-7, with D perhaps TRBD1 (6 bases). Trimming removed 8 bases from V and 3 bases from J, with 14 bases in between. Per germline, CDR1 KGHSH and CDR2 LQKENI. There are 13 residues in the CDR3.

This sequence joins TRBV6-1 and TRBJ1-1; the match to TRBD1 covers 9 bases. V trimming: 6 bases; J trimming: 5 bases; junction bases outside the gene matches: 13. The CDR3 spans 16 residues. Germline CDR1 MNHNS, CDR2 SASEGT. The CDR3 sequence is CASRETGGTSRTEAFF. The CDR3 DNA reads TGTGCCAGCAGGGAAACAGGGGGCACGAGTAGAACTGAAGCTTTCTTT.

CDR3 in DNA: TGTGCCAGCAGTGAATCAGCCGGGACAGGGGTTAACAATGAGCAGTTCTTC. It codes for CASSESAGTGVNNEQFF. The chain recombines TRBV6-1 with TRBJ2-1, with TRBD1 identical over 10 bases. The length of the CDR3 is 17 residues. Germline V gene sequence: CDR1 MNHNS, CDR2 SASEGT. V lost 2 bases to trimming and J lost 5 bases; unmatched junction nucleotides: 9.

This rearrangement joins TRBV18 to TRBJ2-1, with 13 positions matching TRBD2. The CDR3 has 16 residues. V lost 5 bases to trimming and J lost 7 bases; unmatched junction nucleotides: 8. Germline CDR1 KGHSH, CDR2 LQKENI. CDR3 in DNA: TGTGCCAGCTCATGGACTAGCGGGGGCCGGGGGAATGAGCAGTTCTTC. The encoded protein is CASSWTSGGRGNEQFF.

V gene TRBV7-8 combines with J gene TRBJ2-1, with D tentatively TRBD2 (5 bases). The germline V gene encodes CDR1 SGHVS and CDR2 FQNEAQ. The V and J ends lost 5 bases and 0 bases respectively, with 8 bases between them. The CDR3 loop spans 14 amino acids. The CDR3 spells CASSARDSYNEQFF. The CDR3 DNA reads TGTGCCAGCAGCGCCCGGGACTCCTACAATGAGCAGTTCTTC.

The chain has TRBV10-3 and TRBJ2-2; TRBD2 agrees at 10 bases. The CDR3 contains 17 residues. Germline trimming cut 2 bases from V and 6 bases from J; bases unmatched to any gene: 9. CDR1 and CDR2 from the germline V gene are ENHRY and SYGVKD. In nucleotides, the CDR3 is TGTGCCATCAGTGAGGATGGAGCGGGAGGGATCCCCGGGGAGCTGTTTTTT. Its translation is CAISEDGAGGIPGELFF.

The rearrangement links TRBV4-3 to TRBJ2-1; possibly TRBD1 for D (5 bases). This CDR3 has 15 residues. CDR1 LGHNA and CDR2 YSLEER come from the germline V gene. The V end lost 3 bases, the J end lost 6 bases, and 15 bases lay between the germline ends. The CDR3, as DNA: TGCGCCAGCAGCCACTCAGGGTCATCCGGCAATGAGCAGTTCTTC. Translating gives CASSHSGSSGNEQFF.

This clone has only one observation. This rearrangement joins TRBV28 to TRBJ2-7, with 10 bases matching TRBD1. Germline assignment: CDR1 MDHEN and CDR2 SYDVKM. CDR3 length: 14 residues. J was trimmed by 2 bases and V by 4 bases; bases with no gene match: 2. In nucleotides, the CDR3 is TGTGCCAGCAGTTGGGACAGGGGACCCTACGAGCAGTACTTC. Translating it yields CASSWDRGPYEQYF.

The rearrangement links TRBV18 to TRBJ1-5; tentatively, D is TRBD1 (6 bases). The CDR3 contains 15 residues. Trimming stripped 3 bases from V and 7 bases from J, with 16 bases between. CDR1 and CDR2 (germline): KGHSH, LQKENI. This CDR3 is CASSPRQGIEQPQHF. The CDR3 DNA reads TGTGCCAGCTCACCTAGGCAGGGGATCGAACAGCCCCAGCATTTT.

This sequence joins TRBV11-1 and TRBJ1-3, with 7 nucleotides matching TRBD1. Unmatched junction bases numbered 7, after V lost 5 bases and J lost 0 bases. Germline V gene sequence: CDR1 SGHAT, CDR2 FQDESV (reference sequence). The CDR3 spans 16 residues. CDR3 DNA sequence: TGTGCCAGCAGCCGGTCAGACAGGGCCTCTGGAAACACCATATATTTT. As protein: CASSRSDRASGNTIYF.

This rearrangement joins TRBV28 to TRBJ1-4; maybe TRBD1 (5 bases). Germline values: CDR1 MDHEN, CDR2 SYDVKM. This CDR3 is built from 14 residues. Trimming cost V 8 bases and J 8 bases, with 18 bases left between them. The DNA of the CDR3 is TGTGCCAGCTTAAGCTGGGGGGTAGGGGAAAAACTGTTTTTT. This sequence encodes CASLSWGVGEKLFF.

This clone turned up a few times. The chain employs TRBV18 and TRBJ1-1; possible D gene TRBD1, 6 bases. The V end was cut by 3 bases, the J end by 1 base, with 9 bases between. This CDR3 is built from 14 residues. The germline V gene has CDR1 KGHSH and CDR2 LQKENI. The CDR3 nucleotides read TGTGCCAGCTCACCCACAGGGACGAACACTGAAGCTTTCTTT. Translation: CASSPTGTNTEAFF.

V and J are TRBV6-2 or TRBV6-3 and TRBJ2-7; 12 nucleotides align to TRBD2. The germline CDR1 and CDR2 sequences are MNHEY and SVGEGT. After removal of 0 bases from V and 5 bases from J, the junction contained 5 bases not matched to a gene. The CDR3 runs 16 residues. CDR3 loop: CASSYSTSGSDHEQYF. CDR3 DNA sequence: TGTGCCAGCAGTTACTCGACTAGCGGGAGTGACCACGAGCAGTACTTC.

This clone was seen just once. This chain links TRBV9 with TRBJ2-7, with a tentative D call TRBD2 (7 bases). Trimming pared 0 bases from V and 3 bases from J, leaving 13 bases between. This CDR3 has 15 amino acids. Germline-derived CDR1 and CDR2 are SGDLS and YYNGEE. CDR3 sequence: CASSVGGGANYEQYF. In DNA form, the CDR3 reads TGTGCCAGCAGCGTAGGTGGGGGGGCAAACTACGAGCAGTACTTC.

The chain links TRBV28 to TRBJ1-5; TRBD1 is a possible D gene (6 bases). Trimming shortened V by 4 bases and J by 4 bases, and 14 bases separated the two germline ends. This CDR3 has 15 amino acids. Germline lookup yields CDR1 MDHEN and CDR2 SYDVKM. This CDR3 reads CASSSGTLGNQPQHF. The DNA for the CDR3 is TGTGCCAGCAGTTCCGGGACACTGGGTAATCAGCCCCAGCATTTT.

The V gene is TRBV5-4, the J gene TRBJ2-3; 8 nucleotides match TRBD2. The germline CDR1 and CDR2 sequences are SGHNT and YYREEE (reference sequence). The CDR3 has 17 residues. After removal of 0 bases from V and 4 bases from J, the junction contained 10 bases not matched to a gene. The CDR3, as DNA: TGTGCCAGCAGCTTGGCCGTAGCGGGGTTATTCTCAGATACGCAGTATTTT. It is translated as CASSLAVAGLFSDTQYF.

CDR3 nucleotides: TGTGCCAGCAGCGTAAGGGGACTAGACGACCAGCAGTACTTC. Its protein is CASSVRGLDDQQYF. The V and J genes are TRBV9 and TRBJ2-7, with 8 bases fitting TRBD2. Per germline, CDR1 SGDLS and CDR2 YYNGEE. The CDR3 has 14 residues. V dropped 1 base and J dropped 8; count of bases not matched to a gene: 8.

The V gene is TRBV6-4, the J gene TRBJ2-5; possible D gene TRBD2, 7 bases. CDR3 length: 16 amino acids. Per the germline V gene, CDR1 is MRHNA and CDR2 is SNTAGT. V was shortened by 6 bases and J by 2 bases, with 19 bases between the two germline ends. Here the CDR3 reads CASRELGARGQETQYF. CDR3 coding DNA: TGTGCCAGCAGAGAATTGGGGGCGCGGGGGCAAGAGACCCAGTACTTC.